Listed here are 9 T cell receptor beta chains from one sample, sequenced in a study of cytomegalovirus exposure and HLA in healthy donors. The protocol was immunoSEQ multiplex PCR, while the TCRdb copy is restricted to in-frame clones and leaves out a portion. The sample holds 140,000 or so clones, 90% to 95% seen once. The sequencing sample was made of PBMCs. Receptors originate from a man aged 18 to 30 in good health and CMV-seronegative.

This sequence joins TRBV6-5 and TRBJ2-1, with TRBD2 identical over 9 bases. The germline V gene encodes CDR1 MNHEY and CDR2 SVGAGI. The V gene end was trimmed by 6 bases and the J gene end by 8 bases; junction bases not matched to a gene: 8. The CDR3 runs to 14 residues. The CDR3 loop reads CASSQGLASDEQFF. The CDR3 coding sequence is TGTGCCAGCAGCCAGGGACTAGCCAGCGATGAGCAGTTCTTC.

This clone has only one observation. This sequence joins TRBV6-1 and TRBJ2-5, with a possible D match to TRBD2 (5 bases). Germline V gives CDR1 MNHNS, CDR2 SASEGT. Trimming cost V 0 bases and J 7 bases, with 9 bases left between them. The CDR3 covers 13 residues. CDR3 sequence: CASSEAGIGTQYF. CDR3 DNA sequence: TGTGCCAGCAGTGAAGCCGGGATCGGGACCCAGTACTTC.

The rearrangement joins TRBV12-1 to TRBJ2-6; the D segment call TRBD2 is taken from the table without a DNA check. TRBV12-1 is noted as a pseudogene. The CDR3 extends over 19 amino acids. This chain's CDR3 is CASSPYLRDWDSGANVLTF. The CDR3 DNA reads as TGTGCCAGCAGCCCCTACCTTAGGGACTGGGACTCTGGGGCCAACGTCCTGACTTTC.

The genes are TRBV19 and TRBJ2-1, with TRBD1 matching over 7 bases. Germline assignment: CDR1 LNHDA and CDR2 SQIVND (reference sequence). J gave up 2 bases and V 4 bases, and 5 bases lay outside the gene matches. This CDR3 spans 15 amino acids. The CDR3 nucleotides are TGTGCCAGTAGTAAGGCGACAGGGACCTACAATGAGCAGTTCTTC. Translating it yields CASSKATGTYNEQFF.

CDR3 sequence reads: CASSDEKNTEAFF. The CDR3 DNA follows: TGCGCCAGCAGTGACGAGAAAAACACTGAAGCTTTCTTT. The chain has TRBV10-1 and TRBJ1-1; D ambiguous. Trimming took 3 bases from V and 2 from J, leaving 7 bases between them. Germline-derived CDR1 and CDR2 are WNHNN and SYGVQD (reference sequence). The CDR3 has 13 amino acids.

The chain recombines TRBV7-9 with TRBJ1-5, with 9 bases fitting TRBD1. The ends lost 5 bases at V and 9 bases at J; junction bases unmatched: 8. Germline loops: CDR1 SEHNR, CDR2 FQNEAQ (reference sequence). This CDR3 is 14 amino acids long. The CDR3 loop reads CASSGGQGMRPQHF. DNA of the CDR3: TGTGCCAGCAGCGGGGGACAGGGAATGAGGCCCCAGCATTTT.

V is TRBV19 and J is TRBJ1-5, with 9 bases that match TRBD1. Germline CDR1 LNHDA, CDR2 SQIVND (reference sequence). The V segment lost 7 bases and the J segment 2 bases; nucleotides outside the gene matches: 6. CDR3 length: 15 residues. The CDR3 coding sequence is TGTGCCAGTAACAGACAGGGGGTCGGCAATCAGCCCCAGCATTTT. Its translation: CASNRQGVGNQPQHF.

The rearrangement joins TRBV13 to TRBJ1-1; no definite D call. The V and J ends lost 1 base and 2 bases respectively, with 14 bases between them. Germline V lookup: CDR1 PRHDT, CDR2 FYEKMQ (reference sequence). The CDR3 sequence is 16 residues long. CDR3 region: CASSLELGRGNTEAFF. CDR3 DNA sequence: TGTGCCAGCAGCTTAGAGCTAGGGCGGGGTAACACTGAAGCTTTCTTT. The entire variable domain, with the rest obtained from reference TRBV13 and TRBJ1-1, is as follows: AAGVIQSPRHLIKEKRETATLKCYPIPRHDTVYWYQQGPGQDPQFLISFYEKMQSDKGSIPDRFSAQQFSDYHSELNMSSLELGDSALYFCASSLELGRGNTEAFFGQGTRLTVV.

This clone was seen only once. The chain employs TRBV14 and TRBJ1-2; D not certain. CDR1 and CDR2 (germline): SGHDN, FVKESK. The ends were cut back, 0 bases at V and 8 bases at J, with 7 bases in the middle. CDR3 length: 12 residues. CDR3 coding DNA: TGTGCCAGCAGCCAAGAAAGAAGCGGCTACACCTTC. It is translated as CASSQERSGYTF.